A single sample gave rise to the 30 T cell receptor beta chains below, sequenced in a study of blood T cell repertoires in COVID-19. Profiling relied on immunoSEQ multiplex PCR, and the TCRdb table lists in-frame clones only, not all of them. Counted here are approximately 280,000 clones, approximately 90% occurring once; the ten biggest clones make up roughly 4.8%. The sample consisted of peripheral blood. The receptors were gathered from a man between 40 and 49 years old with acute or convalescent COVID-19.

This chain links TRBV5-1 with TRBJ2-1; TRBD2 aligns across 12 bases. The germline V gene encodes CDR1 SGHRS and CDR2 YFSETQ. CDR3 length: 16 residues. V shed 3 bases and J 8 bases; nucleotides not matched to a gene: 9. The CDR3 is CASSSTRLAGGYEQFF. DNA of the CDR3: TGCGCCAGCAGCTCGACGAGGCTAGCGGGGGGGTATGAGCAGTTCTTC. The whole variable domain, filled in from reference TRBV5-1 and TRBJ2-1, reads KAGVTQTPRYLIKTRGQQVTLSCSPISGHRSVSWYQQTPGQGLQFLFEYFSETQRNKGNFPGRFSGRQFSNSRSEMNVSTLELGDSALYLCASSSTRLAGGYEQFFGPGTRLTVL.

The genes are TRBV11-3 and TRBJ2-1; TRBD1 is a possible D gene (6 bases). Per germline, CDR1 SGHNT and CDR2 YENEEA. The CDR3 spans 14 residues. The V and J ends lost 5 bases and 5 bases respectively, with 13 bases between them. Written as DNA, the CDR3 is TGTGCCAGCAGCCCCCCCGGGACAAACAATGAGCAGTTCTTC. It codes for CASSPPGTNNEQFF.

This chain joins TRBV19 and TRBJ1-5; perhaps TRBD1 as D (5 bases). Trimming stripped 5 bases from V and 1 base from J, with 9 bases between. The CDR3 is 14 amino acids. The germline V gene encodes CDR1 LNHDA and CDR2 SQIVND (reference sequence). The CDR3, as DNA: TGTGCCAGTAGTGCTCAGGGAAGCAATCAGCCCCAGCATTTT. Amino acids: CASSAQGSNQPQHF.

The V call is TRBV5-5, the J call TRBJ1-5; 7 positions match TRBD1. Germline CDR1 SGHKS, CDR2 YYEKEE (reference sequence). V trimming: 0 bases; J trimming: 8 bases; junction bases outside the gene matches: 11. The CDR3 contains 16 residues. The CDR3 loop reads CASSLALTGLREPQHF. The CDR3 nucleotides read TGTGCCAGCAGCTTGGCTCTGACAGGGCTGAGGGAGCCCCAGCATTTT.

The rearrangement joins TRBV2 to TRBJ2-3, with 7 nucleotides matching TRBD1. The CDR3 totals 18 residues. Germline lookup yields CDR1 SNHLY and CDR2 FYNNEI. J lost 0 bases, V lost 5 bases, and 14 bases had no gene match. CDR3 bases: TGTGCCAGCAGTTCCCCGGGACAGCTAACCTCTAGCACAGATACGCAGTATTTT. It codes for CASSSPGQLTSSTDTQYF.

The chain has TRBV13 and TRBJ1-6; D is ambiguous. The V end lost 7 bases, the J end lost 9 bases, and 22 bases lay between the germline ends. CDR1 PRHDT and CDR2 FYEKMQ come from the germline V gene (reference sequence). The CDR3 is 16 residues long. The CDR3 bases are TGTGCCAGCATGAGTCGGACCTCCGGTGGAGGTTCACCCCTCCACTTT. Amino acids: CASMSRTSGGGSPLHF.

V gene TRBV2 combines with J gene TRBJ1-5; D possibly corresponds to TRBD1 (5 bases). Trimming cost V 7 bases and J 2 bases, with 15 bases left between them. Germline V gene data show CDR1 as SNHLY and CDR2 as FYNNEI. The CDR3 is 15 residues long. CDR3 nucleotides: TGTGCCAGCAACCTCGGGGGGAGGGGCAATCAGCCCCAGCATTTT. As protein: CASNLGGRGNQPQHF.

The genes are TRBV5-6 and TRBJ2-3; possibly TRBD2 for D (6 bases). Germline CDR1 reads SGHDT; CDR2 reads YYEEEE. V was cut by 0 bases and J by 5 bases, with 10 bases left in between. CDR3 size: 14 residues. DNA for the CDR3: TGTGCCAGCAGCTTGGGGGACTCTCTAGATACGCAGTATTTT. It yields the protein CASSLGDSLDTQYF.

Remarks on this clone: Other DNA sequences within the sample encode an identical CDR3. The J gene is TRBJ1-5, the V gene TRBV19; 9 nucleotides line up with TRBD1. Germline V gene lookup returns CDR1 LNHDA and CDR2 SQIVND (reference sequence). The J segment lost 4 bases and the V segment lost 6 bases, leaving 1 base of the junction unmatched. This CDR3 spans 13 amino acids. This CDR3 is CASRGQGNQPQHF. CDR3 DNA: TGTGCCAGTAGGGGACAGGGTAATCAGCCCCAGCATTTT. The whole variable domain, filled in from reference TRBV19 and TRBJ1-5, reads DGGITQSPKYLFRKEGQNVTLSCEQNLNHDAMYWYRQDPGQGLRLIYYSQIVNDFQKGDIAEGYSVSREKKESFPLTVTSAQKNPTAFYLCASRGQGNQPQHFGDGTRLSIL.

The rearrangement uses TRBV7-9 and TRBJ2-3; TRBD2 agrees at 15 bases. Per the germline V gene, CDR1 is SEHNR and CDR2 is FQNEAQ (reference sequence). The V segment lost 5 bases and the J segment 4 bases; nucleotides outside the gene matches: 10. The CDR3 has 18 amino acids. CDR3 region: CASSPWRTSGGAADTQYF. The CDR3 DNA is TGTGCCAGCAGCCCTTGGAGGACTAGCGGGGGGGCGGCAGATACGCAGTATTTT. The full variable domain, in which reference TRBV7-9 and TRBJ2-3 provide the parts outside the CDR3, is DTGVSQNPRHKITKRGQNVTFRCDPISEHNRLYWYRQTLGQGPEFLTYFQNEAQLEKSRLLSDRFSAERPKGSFSTLEIQRTEQGDSAMYLCASSPWRTSGGAADTQYFGPGTRLTVL.

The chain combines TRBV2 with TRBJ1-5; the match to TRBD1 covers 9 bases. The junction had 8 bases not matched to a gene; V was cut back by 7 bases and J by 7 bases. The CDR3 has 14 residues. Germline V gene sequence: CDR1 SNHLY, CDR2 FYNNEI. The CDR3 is CASTRTGAGQPQHF. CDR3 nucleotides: TGTGCCAGCACCAGGACAGGGGCCGGGCAGCCCCAGCATTTT. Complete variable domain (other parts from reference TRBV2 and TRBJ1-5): EPEVTQTPSHQVTQMGQEVILRCVPISNHLYFYWYRQILGQKVEFLVSFYNNEISEKSEIFDDQFSVERPDGSNFTLKIRSTKLEDSAMYFCASTRTGAGQPQHFGDGTRLSIL.

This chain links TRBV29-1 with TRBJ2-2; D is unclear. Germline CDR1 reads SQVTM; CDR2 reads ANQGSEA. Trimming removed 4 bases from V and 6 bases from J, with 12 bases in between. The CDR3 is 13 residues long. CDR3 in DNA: TGCAGCGTTGGCCAGGTCAGGTCCGGGGAGCTGTTTTTT. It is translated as CSVGQVRSGELFF.

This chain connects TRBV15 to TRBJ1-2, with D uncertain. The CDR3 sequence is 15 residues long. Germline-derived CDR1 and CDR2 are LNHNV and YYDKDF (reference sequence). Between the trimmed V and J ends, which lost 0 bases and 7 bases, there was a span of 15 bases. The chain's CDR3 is CATSRDRGETGGYTF. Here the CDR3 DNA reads TGTGCCACCAGCAGAGATCGCGGCGAAACGGGTGGCTACACCTTC.

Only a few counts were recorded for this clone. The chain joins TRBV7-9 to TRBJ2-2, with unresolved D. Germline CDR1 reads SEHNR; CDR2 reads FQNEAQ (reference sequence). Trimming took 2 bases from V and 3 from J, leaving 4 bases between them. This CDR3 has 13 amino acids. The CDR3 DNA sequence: TGTGCCAGCAGCTTAACGGACACCGGGGAGCTGTTTTTT. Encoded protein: CASSLTDTGELFF.

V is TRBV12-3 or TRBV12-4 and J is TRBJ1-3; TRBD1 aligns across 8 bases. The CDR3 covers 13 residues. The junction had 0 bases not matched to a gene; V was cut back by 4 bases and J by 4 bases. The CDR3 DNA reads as TGTGCCAGCAGTTGGACAGGGGGAAACACCATATATTTT. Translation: CASSWTGGNTIYF.

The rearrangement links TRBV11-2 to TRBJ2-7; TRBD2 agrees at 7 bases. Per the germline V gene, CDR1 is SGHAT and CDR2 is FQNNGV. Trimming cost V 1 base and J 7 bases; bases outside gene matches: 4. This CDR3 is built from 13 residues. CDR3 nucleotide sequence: TGTGCCAGCAGCTTAGGTCTGCGGGGGGAGCAGTACTTC. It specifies CASSLGLRGEQYF.

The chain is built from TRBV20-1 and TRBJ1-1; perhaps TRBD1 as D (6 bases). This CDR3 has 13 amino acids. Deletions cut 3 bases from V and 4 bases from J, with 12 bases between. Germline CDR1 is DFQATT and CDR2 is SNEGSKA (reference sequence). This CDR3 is CSASPPGATEAFF. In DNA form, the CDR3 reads TGCAGTGCTAGTCCGCCAGGGGCCACTGAAGCTTTCTTT.

CDR3 loop: CASSIGGSDTQYF. CDR3 bases: TGTGCCAGCAGCATAGGAGGGTCAGATACGCAGTATTTT. The chain recombines TRBV5-5 with TRBJ2-3, with D possibly TRBD2 on 6 matching bases. The CDR3 spans 13 residues. Germline-derived CDR1 and CDR2 are SGHKS and YYEKEE (reference sequence). Trimming took 4 bases from V and 4 from J, leaving 10 bases between them.

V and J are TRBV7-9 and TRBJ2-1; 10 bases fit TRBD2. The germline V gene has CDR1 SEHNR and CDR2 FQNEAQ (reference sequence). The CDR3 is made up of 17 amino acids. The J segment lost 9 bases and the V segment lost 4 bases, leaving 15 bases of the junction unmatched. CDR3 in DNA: TGTGCCAGCAGCTCCCCTAGCGGGGGTCCCATAGGGGGTGAGCAGTTCTTC. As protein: CASSSPSGGPIGGEQFF.

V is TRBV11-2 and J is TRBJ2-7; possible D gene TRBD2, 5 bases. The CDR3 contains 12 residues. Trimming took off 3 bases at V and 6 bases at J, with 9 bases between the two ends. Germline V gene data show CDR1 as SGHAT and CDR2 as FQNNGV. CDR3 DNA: TGTGCCAGCAGCTTTATAGGGAGCGAGCAGTACTTC. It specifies CASSFIGSEQYF.

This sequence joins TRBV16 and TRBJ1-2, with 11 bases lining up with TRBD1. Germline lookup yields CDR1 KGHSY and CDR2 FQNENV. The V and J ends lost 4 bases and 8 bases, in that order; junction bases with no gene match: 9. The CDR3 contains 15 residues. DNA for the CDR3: TGTGCCAGCAGCCTGGCAGGACAGGGGGCAGGAGGCTACACCTTC. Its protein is CASSLAGQGAGGYTF.

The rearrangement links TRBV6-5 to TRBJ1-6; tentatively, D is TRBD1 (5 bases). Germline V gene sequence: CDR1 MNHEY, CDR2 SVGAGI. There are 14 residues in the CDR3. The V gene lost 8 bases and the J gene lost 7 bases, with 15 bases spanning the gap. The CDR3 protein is CASSLEPGNSPLHF. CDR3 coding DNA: TGTGCCAGCTCCCTTGAACCAGGGAATTCACCCCTCCACTTT.

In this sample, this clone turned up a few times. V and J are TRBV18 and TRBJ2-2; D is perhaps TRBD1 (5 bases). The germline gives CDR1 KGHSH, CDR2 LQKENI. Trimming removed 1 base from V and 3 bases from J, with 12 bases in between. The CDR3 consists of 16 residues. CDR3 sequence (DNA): TGTGCCAGCTCACCACAGGGGCGCCTAGACACCGGGGAGCTGTTTTTT. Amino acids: CASSPQGRLDTGELFF.

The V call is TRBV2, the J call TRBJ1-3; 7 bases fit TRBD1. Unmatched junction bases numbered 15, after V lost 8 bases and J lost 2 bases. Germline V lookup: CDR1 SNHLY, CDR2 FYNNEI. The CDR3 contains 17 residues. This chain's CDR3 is CASVSNRGEITGNTIYF. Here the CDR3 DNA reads TGTGCCAGCGTGTCGAACAGGGGCGAAATTACTGGAAACACCATATATTTT.

The CDR3 protein is CASSPRDFGDEQYF. The DNA for the CDR3 is TGTGCCAGCAGTCCTCGGGACTTTGGGGACGAGCAGTACTTC. The chain recombines TRBV6-5 with TRBJ2-7; D perhaps matches TRBD2 (6 bases). Trimming took off 5 bases at V and 5 bases at J, with 16 bases between the two ends. The V gene's germline CDR1 is MNHEY and CDR2 SVGAGI. The CDR3 loop spans 14 amino acids.

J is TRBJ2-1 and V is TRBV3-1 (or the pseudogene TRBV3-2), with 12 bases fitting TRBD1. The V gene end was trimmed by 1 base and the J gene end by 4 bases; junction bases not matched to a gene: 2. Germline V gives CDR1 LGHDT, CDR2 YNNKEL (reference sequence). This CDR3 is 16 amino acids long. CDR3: CASSQGGQGAYNEQFF. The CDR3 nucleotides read TGTGCCAGCAGCCAAGGGGGACAGGGGGCTTACAATGAGCAGTTCTTC.

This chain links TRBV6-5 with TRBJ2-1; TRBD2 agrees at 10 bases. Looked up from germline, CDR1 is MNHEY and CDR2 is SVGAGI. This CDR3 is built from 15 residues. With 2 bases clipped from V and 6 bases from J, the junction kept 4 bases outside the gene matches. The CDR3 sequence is CASSYGTSEPNEQFF. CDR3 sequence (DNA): TGTGCCAGCAGTTACGGGACTAGCGAGCCCAATGAGCAGTTCTTC.

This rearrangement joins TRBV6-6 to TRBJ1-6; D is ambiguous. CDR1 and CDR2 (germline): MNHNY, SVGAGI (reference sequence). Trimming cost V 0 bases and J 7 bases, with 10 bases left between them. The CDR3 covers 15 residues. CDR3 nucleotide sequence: TGTGCCAGCAGTTACTCGCTCAGGAGGAATTCACCCCTCCACTTT. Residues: CASSYSLRRNSPLHF.

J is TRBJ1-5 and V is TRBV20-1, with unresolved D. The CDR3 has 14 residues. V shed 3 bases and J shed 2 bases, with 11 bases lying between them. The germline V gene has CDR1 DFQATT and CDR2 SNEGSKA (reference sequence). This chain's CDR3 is CSASLDGGNQPQHF. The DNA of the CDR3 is TGCAGTGCTAGTCTGGACGGGGGCAATCAGCCCCAGCATTTT.

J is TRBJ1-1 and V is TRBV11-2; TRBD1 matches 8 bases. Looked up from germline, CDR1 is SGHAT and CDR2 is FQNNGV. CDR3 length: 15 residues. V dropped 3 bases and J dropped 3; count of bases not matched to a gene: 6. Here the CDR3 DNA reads TGTGCCAGCAGCTTCGGGACAGGCTGGGACACTGAAGCTTTCTTT. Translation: CASSFGTGWDTEAFF.